One and the same sample provided the 20 T cell receptor beta chains below, sequenced in a study of blood T cells in healthy people across ages (dated by TCRdb to 2014 to 2015). Library creation used 5' RACE. The listed sequencing device is Illumina HiSeq 2500. A second PCR of roughly 7 to 11 cycles was performed with a sample-barcoded 5' primer and a J-beta primer mix. The public reads were reprocessed in TCRdb via fastp at Q25 and MiXCR, keeping in-frame beta chains. Every distinct CDR3 protein forms one entry, paired with its most common genes and DNA. This sample is represented by hundreds of thousands of distinct CDR3 sequences; 44% of them were singletons. Of the sample, about 21% is held by the ten largest clones. The specimen sequenced was blood. The source of these receptors is a man aged 60 to 75 in good health.

V usage is TRBV9 and J usage is TRBJ1-5; maybe TRBD1 (5 bases). CDR3 length: 15 residues. CDR1 and CDR2 from the germline V gene are SGDLS and YYNGEE. Trimming removed 4 bases at V and 6 bases at J, with 17 bases between. DNA for the CDR3: TGTGCCAGCAGCCCCGGGGGTTCGGGCAGTCAGCCCCAGCATTTT. Amino acids: CASSPGGSGSQPQHF. The full variable domain, in which reference TRBV9 and TRBJ1-5 provide the parts outside the CDR3, is DSGVTQTPKHLITATGQRVTLRCSPRSGDLSVYWYQQSLDQGLQFLIQYYNGEERAKGNILERFSAQQFPDLHSELNLSSLELGDSALYFCASSPGGSGSQPQHFGDGTRLSIL.

This chain uses TRBV28 with TRBJ2-3; 10 nucleotides align to TRBD2. The length of the CDR3 is 13 residues. Germline CDR1 reads MDHEN; CDR2 reads SYDVKM. Germline trimming cut 1 base from V and 14 bases from J; bases unmatched to any gene: 6. CDR3 sequence (DNA): TGTGCCAGCAGTTTATTCCAGGGACTAGCGAGGTATTTT. It specifies CASSLFQGLARYF.

The V gene is TRBV20-1, the J gene TRBJ2-5; tentative D call: TRBD2 (6 bases). The germline V gene encodes CDR1 DFQATT and CDR2 SNEGSKA (reference sequence). Trimming cost V 7 bases and J 5 bases, with 14 bases left between them. This CDR3 region has 12 residues. CDR3 residues: CSERAAGETQYF. The CDR3 DNA reads TGCAGTGAGAGGGCGGCGGGGGAGACCCAGTACTTC.

The chain has TRBV12-3 or TRBV12-4 and TRBJ1-2; possible D gene TRBD1, 6 bases. This CDR3 has 13 residues. Trimming cost V 10 bases and J 7 bases, with 19 bases left between them. CDR3 DNA: TGTGCCACCAACGGGGGGCGAACGGGTGGCTACACCTTC. Its protein product is CATNGGRTGGYTF.

This clonotype turned up a few times. The J gene is TRBJ2-5, the V gene TRBV5-1, with D unclear. CDR1 and CDR2 (germline): SGHRS, YFSETQ. Trimming stripped 4 bases from V and 5 bases from J, with 18 bases between. CDR3 length: 15 residues. CDR3 DNA sequence: TGCGCCAGCAGCCTACCTAACTCGGGTGGGGAGACCCAGTACTTC. It codes for CASSLPNSGGETQYF.

The chain links TRBV7-6 to TRBJ2-2, with D possibly matching TRBD1 (5 bases). Looked up from germline, CDR1 is SGHVS and CDR2 is FNYEAQ. The V and J ends lost 1 base and 6 bases respectively, with 9 bases between them. The CDR3 has 14 amino acids. The CDR3 is CASSLGRVSGELFF. The DNA of the CDR3 is TGTGCCAGCAGCTTAGGCAGGGTTTCCGGGGAGCTGTTTTTT.

V gene TRBV28 combines with J gene TRBJ2-6, with D maybe TRBD2 (5 bases). In germline, CDR1 is MDHEN, CDR2 SYDVKM. This CDR3 is built from 15 residues. V lost 4 bases and J 4 bases, leaving 11 bases between the germline ends. The CDR3 DNA is TGTGCCAGCAGTTCGGCGGACTCCGGGGCCAACGTCCTGACTTTC. Translating gives CASSSADSGANVLTF.

This clonotype came up a few times. The chain has TRBV11-2 and TRBJ2-6; D gene ambiguous. The CDR3 runs 16 residues. Looked up from germline, CDR1 is SGHAT and CDR2 is FQNNGV. V lost 4 bases to trimming and J lost 4 bases, with 14 bases between them. This chain's CDR3 is CASSSSGREGANVLTF. CDR3 sequence (DNA): TGTGCCAGCAGCTCCAGTGGACGAGAGGGGGCCAACGTCCTGACTTTC. The complete variable domain, with remaining parts taken from reference TRBV11-2 and TRBJ2-6, reads EAGVAQSPRYKIIEKRQSVAFWCNPISGHATLYWYQQILGQGPKLLIQFQNNGVVDDSQLPKDRFSAERLKGVDSTLKIQPAKLEDSAVYLCASSSSGREGANVLTFGAGSRLTVL.

The V gene is TRBV7-9, the J gene TRBJ1-2; a possible D gene is TRBD1 (6 bases). Germline V gives CDR1 SEHNR, CDR2 FQNEAQ (reference sequence). The CDR3 length is 14 residues. V was shortened by 1 base and J by 4 bases, with 10 bases between the two germline ends. The CDR3 here is CASSLGGTPYGYTF. As DNA, the CDR3 is TGTGCCAGCAGCTTAGGGGGGACACCCTATGGCTACACCTTC.

A few counts support this clonotype. The chain links TRBV6-1 to TRBJ2-7, with D possibly called TRBD1 or TRBD2 (7 bases each). V was pared by 5 bases and J by 3 bases, with 38 bases between. Germline V gene sequence: CDR1 MNHNS, CDR2 SASEGT. This CDR3 has 22 amino acids. The CDR3, as DNA: TGTGCCAGCAGTCCGACATATGGGCTCCCAGCGGGGACAGTTGGACAGCACTACGAGCAGTACTTC. It encodes CASSPTYGLPAGTVGQHYEQYF.

The chain links TRBV20-1 to TRBJ2-3, with D possibly matching TRBD1 (7 bases). CDR1 DFQATT and CDR2 SNEGSKA come from the germline V gene (reference sequence). This CDR3 comprises 14 residues. V was shortened by 6 bases and J by 0 bases, with 13 bases between the two germline ends. CDR3 sequence: CSAAGQSSTDTQYF. In nucleotides, the CDR3 is TGCAGTGCGGCGGGACAGTCTAGCACAGATACGCAGTATTTT.

The chain couples TRBV6-2 or TRBV6-3 to TRBJ2-7, with D possibly matching TRBD2 (6 bases). This CDR3 comprises 14 residues. The ends were cut back, 3 bases at V and 5 bases at J, with 14 bases in the middle. From germline, CDR1 is MNHEY and CDR2 SVGEGT. CDR3 coding DNA: TGTGCCAGCAGTTATGTTTCGGGGACTCACGAGCAGTACTTC. It yields the protein CASSYVSGTHEQYF.

The chain joins TRBV3-1 to TRBJ2-3; maybe TRBD2 (7 bases). This CDR3 spans 15 amino acids. Germline CDR1 and CDR2: LGHDT and YNNKEL (reference sequence). V gave up 4 bases and J gave up 2 bases, with 13 bases separating them. CDR3: CASSPWEGVTDTQYF. CDR3 sequence (DNA): TGTGCCAGCAGCCCCTGGGAGGGGGTCACAGATACGCAGTATTTT.

This clonotype has just a few counts. The chain carries TRBV20-1 and TRBJ2-6; D is unresolved. With 4 bases removed from V and 2 bases from J, the gap between germline ends came to 9 bases. The CDR3 is 14 amino acids. Germline lookup yields CDR1 DFQATT and CDR2 SNEGSKA (reference sequence). The CDR3 spells CSAISLPGANVLTF. The CDR3 DNA sequence: TGCAGTGCTATAAGTCTTCCTGGGGCCAACGTCCTGACTTTC.

The V and J genes are TRBV6-6 and TRBJ1-4; D is unclear. This CDR3 contains 13 residues. Germline values: CDR1 MNHNY, CDR2 SVGAGI (reference sequence). V lost 5 bases and J lost 7, with 11 bases in between. The CDR3 here is CASSPFLGEKLFF. Here the CDR3 DNA reads TGTGCCAGCAGTCCGTTTTTGGGTGAAAAACTGTTTTTT.

The J gene is TRBJ2-5, the V gene TRBV6-2 or TRBV6-3; TRBD2 matches at 9 bases. The CDR3 sequence is 16 residues long. The trim removed 4 bases at V and 3 bases at J, leaving 9 bases unmatched. In germline, CDR1 is MNHEY, CDR2 SVGEGT. CDR3 loop: CASSFLLAGTKETQYF. CDR3 DNA: TGTGCCAGCAGTTTCCTCCTAGCGGGGACGAAAGAGACCCAGTACTTC.

CDR3 residues: CASSPASGGRGTQYF. The CDR3 DNA reads as TGTGCCAGCAGCCCTGCTAGCGGGGGTCGAGGGACCCAGTACTTC. The chain combines TRBV7-2 with TRBJ2-7; 10 bases map to TRBD2. Judging by the DNA end, TRBJ2-5 fits better; the J call may be wrong. CDR1 and CDR2 (germline): SGHTA, FQGNSA. The CDR3 has 15 residues.

This clonotype was seen ten or more times. The chain links TRBV12-3 or TRBV12-4 to TRBJ2-7; D ambiguous. The ends were cut back, 0 bases at V and 4 bases at J, with 7 bases in the middle. The CDR3 spans 13 residues. Here the CDR3 reads CASSLAGLYEQYF. The CDR3 DNA is TGTGCCAGCAGTTTAGCCGGATTATACGAGCAGTACTTC.

This chain uses TRBV7-9 with TRBJ1-5; weak D call: TRBD1 (5 bases). The germline V gene encodes CDR1 SEHNR and CDR2 FQNEAQ (reference sequence). The CDR3 contains 13 residues. Trimming left V 6 bases short and J 6 bases short, with 12 bases between. The CDR3 loop reads CASSSGGGQPQHF. The CDR3 DNA follows: TGTGCCAGCAGTTCGGGGGGAGGTCAGCCCCAGCATTTT. The full variable domain, rest sourced from reference TRBV7-9 and TRBJ1-5, is DTGVSQNPRHKITKRGQNVTFRCDPISEHNRLYWYRQTLGQGPEFLTYFQNEAQLEKSRLLSDRFSAERPKGSFSTLEIQRTEQGDSAMYLCASSSGGGQPQHFGDGTRLSIL.

The genes are TRBV12-3 or TRBV12-4 and TRBJ1-2, with D unclear. The CDR3 sequence is 16 residues long. The V end was cut by 2 bases, the J end by 0 bases, with 13 bases between. CDR3 in DNA: TGTGCCAGCAGTTTATCGACGCAGCTACCTAACTATGGCTACACCTTC. Amino acids: CASSLSTQLPNYGYTF.